These 27 T cell receptor beta chains were sequenced from one sample in a study of human T cells and chemical hapten exposure. One entry per CDR3 protein results from TCRdb running MiXCR on the 5' RACE reads. The data contain about 140,000 distinct CDR3 sequences, roughly 4% of them singletons. Extraction of total RNA was performed on unfractionated whole blood. The source of these receptors is a female donor in good health.

This clonotype has a count of ten or more. This sequence joins TRBV29-1 and TRBJ1-2, with D perhaps TRBD1 (5 bases). In germline, CDR1 is SQVTM, CDR2 ANQGSEA. The CDR3 consists of 13 residues. Trimming cost V 7 bases and J 5 bases, with 17 bases left between them. The CDR3 coding sequence is TGCAGCGCCATAATGGGGGATCCTTATGGCTACACCTTC. It codes for CSAIMGDPYGYTF. The entire variable domain, with the rest obtained from reference TRBV29-1 and TRBJ1-2, is as follows: SAVISQKPSRDICQRGTSLTIQCQVDSQVTMMFWYRQQPGQSLTLIATANQGSEATYESGFVIDKFPISRPNLTFSTLTVSNMSPEDSSIYLCSAIMGDPYGYTFGSGTRLTVV.

This clonotype was recorded many times. The chain employs TRBV4-2 and TRBJ1-1; D is possibly TRBD1 (6 bases). Germline V gives CDR1 LGHNA, CDR2 YNFKEQ. V lost 3 bases to trimming and J lost 0 bases, with 14 bases between them. This CDR3 has 16 amino acids. CDR3 coding DNA: TGTGCCAGCAGCCACACAGGGCCCGTAATGAACACTGAAGCTTTCTTT. This gives the protein CASSHTGPVMNTEAFF.

At least ten counts were recorded for this clonotype. The rearrangement uses TRBV6-6 and TRBJ1-1, with D uncertain. V shed 2 bases and J shed 0 bases, with 4 bases lying between them. The CDR3 consists of 13 residues. CDR1 and CDR2 from the germline V gene are MNHNY and SVGAGI (reference sequence). CDR3 in amino acids: CASSYQVNTEAFF. The CDR3 region has the DNA TGTGCCAGCAGTTACCAGGTGAACACTGAAGCTTTCTTT.

This clonotype was recorded at least ten times. This chain uses TRBV20-1 with TRBJ1-2, with 7 bases fitting TRBD1. Unmatched junction bases numbered 11, after V lost 6 bases and J lost 4 bases. The germline CDR1 and CDR2 sequences are DFQATT and SNEGSKA (reference sequence). This CDR3 comprises 14 residues. CDR3 residues: CSAEEGAGGYGYTF. As DNA, the CDR3 is TGCAGTGCCGAGGAGGGGGCAGGAGGCTATGGCTACACCTTC.

This clonotype was seen many times. J is TRBJ2-1 and V is TRBV2; D is unresolved. CDR3 length: 13 amino acids. Germline V gene lookup returns CDR1 SNHLY and CDR2 FYNNEI. V was shortened by 6 bases and J by 4 bases, with 10 bases between the two germline ends. In DNA form, the CDR3 reads TGTGCCAGCAGGTGGCAGGAGTACAATGAGCAGTTCTTC. Its translation is CASRWQEYNEQFF.

The chain is built from TRBV9 and TRBJ1-3; no clear D. This CDR3 region has 17 residues. Between the trimmed V and J ends, which lost 0 bases and 0 bases, there was a span of 13 bases. Germline values: CDR1 SGDLS, CDR2 YYNGEE. CDR3 sequence reads: CASSVDPAPSSGNTIYF. The CDR3 nucleotides read TGTGCCAGCAGCGTAGACCCGGCGCCTTCCTCTGGAAACACCATATATTTT.

The table lists this clonotype with many counts. The V and J genes are TRBV12-3 or TRBV12-4 and TRBJ2-5, with 11 bases aligning to TRBD1. Trimming took 6 bases from V and 2 from J; bases not matched to a gene: 5. This CDR3 is 15 amino acids long. In DNA form, the CDR3 reads TGTGCCAGCAGCCCCGGGACAGGGGGTCAAGAGACCCAGTACTTC. Encoded protein: CASSPGTGGQETQYF.

This clonotype was found a few times. J is TRBJ1-5 and V is TRBV2; D not resolved. There are 11 residues in the CDR3. With 4 bases removed from V and 5 bases from J, the gap between germline ends came to 3 bases. Per germline, CDR1 SNHLY and CDR2 FYNNEI. In nucleotides, the CDR3 is TGTGCCAGCAGTGTGGATCAGCCCCAGCATTTT. It is translated as CASSVDQPQHF.

This clonotype was seen many times. V is TRBV6-4 and J is TRBJ1-1; D ambiguous. The CDR3 sequence is 13 residues long. Germline CDR1 reads MRHNA; CDR2 reads SNTAGT. The V and J ends lost 4 bases and 5 bases respectively, with 11 bases between them. CDR3 protein: CASSVLGGTEAFF. In DNA, the CDR3 is TGTGCCAGCAGTGTATTAGGAGGGACTGAAGCTTTCTTT.

This clonotype was seen ten or more times. An end of the junction does not agree with germline; a read error may underlie this. This CDR3 reads CASSPRISASPNLF. The CDR3 coding sequence is TGCGCCAGCAGCCCCCGAATCTCGGCTAGCCCCAACCTCTTC. J is TRBJ2-1 and V is TRBV4-3; D perhaps matches TRBD2 (5 bases). The CDR3 length is 14 residues. From germline, CDR1 is LGHNA and CDR2 YSLEER.

This clonotype has a count of ten or more. The chain couples TRBV4-3 to TRBJ2-1; TRBD1 is a possible D gene (5 bases). The CDR3 is 17 amino acids. Trimming left V 0 bases short and J 2 bases short, with 14 bases between. The V gene's germline CDR1 is LGHNA and CDR2 YSLEER. CDR3 DNA sequence: TGCGCCAGCAGCCAAGATCTTGCCGACAGCCCCTACAATGAGCAGTTCTTC. Translated, it gives CASSQDLADSPYNEQFF.

This clonotype has at least ten counts. The chain has TRBV28 and TRBJ2-4; the D gene is possibly TRBD2 (5 bases). Trimming took off 4 bases at V and 8 bases at J, with 15 bases between the two ends. Germline V gives CDR1 MDHEN, CDR2 SYDVKM. The CDR3 consists of 14 residues. The CDR3 sequence is CASSSAKGADIQYF. The CDR3 coding sequence is TGTGCCAGCAGTTCGGCGAAGGGAGCCGACATTCAGTACTTC.

This clonotype was seen at least ten times. The rearrangement links TRBV18 to TRBJ2-7, with D possibly TRBD1 on 7 matching bases. Germline V CDR1 and CDR2: KGHSH, LQKENI. The CDR3 runs to 16 residues. V was pared by 2 bases and J by 1 base, with 15 bases between. The CDR3 protein is CASSPSGGSPSYEQYF. The DNA for the CDR3 is TGTGCCAGCTCACCATCAGGGGGGAGTCCTTCCTACGAGCAGTACTTC.

The table lists this clonotype with many counts. The chain is built from TRBV5-1 and TRBJ2-1, with 10 bases identical to TRBD1. Germline assignment: CDR1 SGHRS and CDR2 YFSETQ. J was trimmed by 8 bases and V by 4 bases; bases with no gene match: 9. CDR3 length equals 15 residues. The CDR3 region has the DNA TGCGCCAGCAGCCATGAGACAGGGGGCTTGGATGAGCAGTTCTTC. Residues: CASSHETGGLDEQFF.

This clonotype was seen repeatedly, ten times or more. The chain is built from TRBV29-1 and TRBJ2-1; no clear D. The CDR3 contains 14 residues. Trimming removed 4 bases from V and 1 base from J, with 11 bases in between. The germline V gene has CDR1 SQVTM and CDR2 ANQGSEA. The CDR3: CSVVLLGSYNEQFF. CDR3 bases: TGCAGCGTTGTTCTCCTAGGGTCCTACAATGAGCAGTTCTTC.

This clonotype was picked up many times. The J gene is TRBJ1-1, the V gene TRBV5-6, with D unresolved. CDR1 and CDR2 from the germline V gene are SGHDT and YYEEEE. Trimming left V 2 bases short and J 5 bases short, with 13 bases between. The CDR3 is made up of 14 amino acids. Here the CDR3 DNA reads TGTGCCAGCAGCTTCATTTGGGAGTCGACTGAAGCTTTCTTT. Its translation: CASSFIWESTEAFF.

This clonotype was seen at least ten times. The chain couples TRBV7-9 to TRBJ2-5; D remains unclear. Germline CDR1 reads SEHNR; CDR2 reads FQNEAQ (reference sequence). The CDR3 has 11 residues. V was cut by 3 bases and J by 10 bases, with 9 bases left in between. The CDR3 protein is CASSFTLDQYF. In DNA, the CDR3 is TGTGCCAGCAGCTTTACCCTTGACCAGTACTTC.

This clonotype was counted many times. CDR3 nucleotide sequence: TGTGCCAGCAGTTTCGTGGGGGGCTTGAAGCACGGTGAAGCTTTCTTT. It specifies CASSFVGGLKHGEAFF. The chain recombines TRBV27 with TRBJ1-1, with D maybe TRBD1 (6 bases). The ends were cut back, 3 bases at V and 7 bases at J, with 21 bases in the middle. The germline CDR1 and CDR2 sequences are MNHEY and SMNVEV (reference sequence). The CDR3 spans 16 residues.

This clonotype has at least ten counts. V is TRBV10-3 and J is TRBJ1-2, with D possibly matching TRBD1 (6 bases). The ends were cut back, 4 bases at V and 8 bases at J, with 20 bases in the middle. CDR1 is ENHRY and CDR2 is SYGVKD in the germline V gene. The CDR3 covers 15 residues. DNA of the CDR3: TGTGCCATCAGTGTGTCAGGGGAAGGGGCCCGGGGCTACACCTTC. Residues: CAISVSGEGARGYTF.

The V gene is TRBV7-2, the J gene TRBJ1-3; no clear D. Trimming cost V 1 base and J 4 bases, with 14 bases left between them. The germline V gene has CDR1 SGHTA and CDR2 FQGNSA. This CDR3 is 16 amino acids long. CDR3 coding DNA: TGTGCCAGCAGCTTAGTCGGCACTAGGAGGGGAAACACCATATATTTT. It translates to CASSLVGTRRGNTIYF.

The rearrangement uses TRBV20-1 and TRBJ1-2, with D perhaps matching TRBD1 (6 bases). V lost 2 bases to trimming and J lost 3 bases, with 7 bases between them. Germline lookup yields CDR1 DFQATT and CDR2 SNEGSKA (reference sequence). This CDR3 region has 12 residues. CDR3 region: CSARRQDYGYTF. The CDR3 nucleotides are TGCAGTGCTAGACGACAGGACTATGGCTACACCTTC.

This clonotype was recorded many times. This chain uses TRBV20-1 with TRBJ1-4; 7 bases fit TRBD1. This CDR3 has 13 residues. V lost 1 base and J lost 8; bases outside the gene matches: 4. Germline V lookup: CDR1 DFQATT, CDR2 SNEGSKA (reference sequence). The CDR3 is CSARVQGEEKLFF. In DNA, the CDR3 is TGCAGTGCTAGAGTGCAGGGGGAGGAAAAACTGTTTTTT.

This clonotype was seen ten or more times. The chain employs TRBV20-1 and TRBJ1-5, with D possibly being TRBD1 (6 bases). V lost 0 bases, J lost 1 base, and 13 bases lay in between. The length of the CDR3 is 16 residues. CDR1 is DFQATT, CDR2 SNEGSKA, per germline (reference sequence). The CDR3 reads CSAREAGRGSNQPQHF. CDR3 sequence (DNA): TGCAGTGCTAGAGAGGCGGGAAGGGGGAGCAATCAGCCCCAGCATTTT.

The chain is built from TRBV9 and TRBJ1-5, with a possible D match to TRBD1 (6 bases). CDR1 is SGDLS and CDR2 is YYNGEE in the germline V gene. V was shortened by 4 bases and J by 3 bases, with 11 bases between the two germline ends. The CDR3 has 14 amino acids. The CDR3 loop is CASSSGHFNQPQHF. CDR3 nucleotides: TGTGCCAGCAGCTCGGGACACTTCAATCAGCCCCAGCATTTT.

This clonotype was detected only a few times. The chain couples TRBV12-3 or TRBV12-4 to TRBJ1-2; possible D gene TRBD1, 6 bases. This CDR3 region has 12 residues. Trimming left V 6 bases short and J 6 bases short, with 11 bases between. The CDR3 region has the DNA TGTGCCAGCAGGGAAAGGGGGGATGGCTACACCTTC. Translation: CASRERGDGYTF.

This clonotype was observed at least ten times. The rearrangement uses TRBV9 and TRBJ2-7; perhaps D is TRBD1 or TRBD2 (5 bases each). Germline-derived CDR1 and CDR2 are SGDLS and YYNGEE. Trimming removed 5 bases at V and 5 bases at J, with 23 bases between. The CDR3 spans 16 residues. CDR3 sequence reads: CASSSSTGTAGNEQYF. CDR3 DNA: TGTGCCAGCAGTTCCTCCACCGGGACCGCGGGCAACGAGCAGTACTTC.

This clonotype has a count of ten or more. The chain recombines TRBV3-1 with TRBJ1-4, with TRBD1 matching over 11 bases. Germline trimming cut 4 bases from V and 7 bases from J; bases unmatched to any gene: 5. The CDR3 contains 15 residues. Germline CDR1 is LGHDT and CDR2 is YNNKEL (reference sequence). CDR3 DNA sequence: TGTGCCAGCAGCCGGACAGGGGGCCTGGGTGAAAAACTGTTTTTT. Amino acid sequence: CASSRTGGLGEKLFF.